This T cell receptor beta chain was sequenced for a study of blood T cell repertoires in COVID-19. As for the study in general: Collection of acute and convalescent COVID-19 samples took place in the United States, Italy and Spain. Sample material is recorded as cDNA or gDNA derived from T cells, B-cell-depleted T cells, or PBMCs.

Trimming at V came to 6 bases and at J to 4 bases, leaving 5 bases not matched to a gene. This CDR3 spans 13 amino acids. Per the germline V gene, CDR1 is SGHRS and CDR2 is YFSETQ. The sample holds a few counts of this clone. Profiling relied on immunoSEQ multiplex PCR, and the TCRdb table lists in-frame clones only, not all of them. The data show under 60,000 clones, approximately 92% seen once. This sequence joins TRBV5-1 and TRBJ1-1, with 8 bases aligning to TRBD1. What was sequenced was peripheral blood. This sequence was found in a man in his fifties with active COVID-19. This CDR3 reads CASTQDRATEAFF. CDR3 DNA: TGCGCCAGCACCCAGGACAGGGCCACTGAAGCTTTCTTT.